This T cell receptor (beta chain) was observed in a study of T cell repertoires in cytomegalovirus infection. General observations from the study: Totalled public TCR beta family frequency picked out people who carried CMV plus the relevant HLA.

TCRdb fed the reads into MiXCR, producing one record per CDR3 protein. The sample records nearly 550,000 distinct CDR3 sequences, 16% being singletons. There are many counts of this clonotype. Its specificity is not known. The J segment lost 2 bases and the V segment lost 6 bases, leaving 12 bases of the junction unmatched. The CDR3 has 17 amino acids. Germline V lookup: CDR1 MDHEN, CDR2 SYDVKM. The TCR sequence derives from a human donor in good health (CMV status not recorded). Some clones in this sample may be carry-over from other donors' samples. The chain is built from TRBV28 and TRBJ2-2, with TRBD2 identical over 7 bases. The sample was CD8+ T cells from PBMCs. The CDR3 DNA follows: TGTGCCAGCAGGCCTCTCTCCGGGACTACCAACACCGGGGAGCTGTTTTTT. Amino acid sequence: CASRPLSGTTNTGELFF.